This TCR beta chain was sequenced for a study of PD-1 blockade in classical Hodgkin lymphoma. General study results and limits: Whatever underlies the repertoire differences (possibly disease activity or prior therapy) remains undefined. Reports indicated that newly diagnosed patients had lower baseline TCR diversity than healthy donors did.

Sequencing was performed with immunoSEQ multiplex PCR; in TCRdb, only in-frame clones are kept and a portion is missing. This sample has roughly 5,000 clones, with less than 90% found just once. Regarding time point: newly diagnosed, previously untreated cHL patient sample. Magnetic negative selection was used to purify CD8+ T cells from thawed PBMCs. Newly diagnosed, untreated classical Hodgkin lymphoma PBMCs provided comparison. As to this clone: Its target is unknown.

Germline CDR1 SGDLS, CDR2 YYNGEE. Trimming removed 2 bases from V and 0 bases from J, with 30 bases in between. The CDR3 consists of 22 residues. V usage is TRBV9 and J usage is TRBJ2-1, with D possibly TRBD1 on 5 matching bases. The sample was CD8+ T cells from blood. This receptor was identified in a human donor with classical Hodgkin lymphoma. CDR3 coding DNA: TGTGCCAGCAGCGTTTTCAGGGTCGTCCTACCTCTTCGGGCTAGCTCCTACAATGAGCAGTTCTTC. Amino acid sequence: CASSVFRVVLPLRASSYNEQFF.